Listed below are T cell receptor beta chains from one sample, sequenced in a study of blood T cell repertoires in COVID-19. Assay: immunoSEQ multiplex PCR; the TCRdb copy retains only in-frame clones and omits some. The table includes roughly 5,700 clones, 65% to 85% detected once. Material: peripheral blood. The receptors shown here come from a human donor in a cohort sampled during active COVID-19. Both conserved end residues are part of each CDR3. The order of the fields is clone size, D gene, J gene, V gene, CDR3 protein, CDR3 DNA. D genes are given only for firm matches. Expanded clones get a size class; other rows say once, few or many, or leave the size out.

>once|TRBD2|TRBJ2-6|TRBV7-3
CASSFFSPTSGRASGANVLTF
TGTGCCAGCAGCTTCTTCAGCCCGACTAGCGGGAGAGCCTCTGGGGCCAACGTCCTGACTTTC
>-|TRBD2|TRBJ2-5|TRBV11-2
CASSQGLAEETQYF
TGTGCCAGCAGCCAGGGACTAGCGGAAGAGACCCAGTACTTC
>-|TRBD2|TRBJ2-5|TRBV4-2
CASSQEDVAGGAETQYF
TGTGCCAGCAGCCAAGAAGACGTAGCGGGGGGGGCAGAGACCCAGTACTTC
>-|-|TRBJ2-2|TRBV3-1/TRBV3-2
CASSRRGSSNTGELFF
TGTGCCAGCAGCCGTAGGGGGAGCTCGAACACCGGGGAGCTGTTTTTT
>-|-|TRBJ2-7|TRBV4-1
CASSLRGELYEQYF
TGCGCCAGCAGCCTTCGGGGAGAGCTCTACGAGCAGTACTTC
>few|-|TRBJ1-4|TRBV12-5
CASHPQLAFF
TGTGCTAGTCATCCGCAATTGGCGTTTTTT
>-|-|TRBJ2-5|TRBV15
CATSTLYQETQYF
TGTGCCACCAGCACACTATACCAGGAGACCCAGTACTTC
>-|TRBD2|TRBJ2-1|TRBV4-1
CASSQAGTRGNEQFF
TGCGCCAGCAGCCAAGCCGGGACTAGAGGCAATGAGCAGTTCTTC
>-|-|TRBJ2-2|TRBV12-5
CASGLVPGGTGELFF
TGTGCTAGTGGTTTGGTACCGGGTGGAACCGGGGAGCTGTTTTTT
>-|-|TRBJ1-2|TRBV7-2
CASSLGSGNYGYTF
TGTGCCAGCAGCTTAGGGTCGGGGAACTATGGCTACACCTTC
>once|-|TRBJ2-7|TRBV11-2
CASSSGAPYEQYF
TGTGCCAGCAGCTCAGGGGCCCCCTACGAGCAGTACTTC
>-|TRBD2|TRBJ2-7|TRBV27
CASSLSLAGGGEQYF
TGTGCCAGCAGTTTAAGTCTAGCGGGAGGGGGCGAGCAGTACTTC
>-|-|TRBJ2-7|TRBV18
CASSPGEEQYF
TGTGCCAGCTCACCAGGGGAGGAGCAGTACTTC
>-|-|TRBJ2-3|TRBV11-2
CASRGTFLSTDTQYF
TGTGCCAGCAGGGGGACTTTCCTAAGCACAGATACGCAGTATTTT